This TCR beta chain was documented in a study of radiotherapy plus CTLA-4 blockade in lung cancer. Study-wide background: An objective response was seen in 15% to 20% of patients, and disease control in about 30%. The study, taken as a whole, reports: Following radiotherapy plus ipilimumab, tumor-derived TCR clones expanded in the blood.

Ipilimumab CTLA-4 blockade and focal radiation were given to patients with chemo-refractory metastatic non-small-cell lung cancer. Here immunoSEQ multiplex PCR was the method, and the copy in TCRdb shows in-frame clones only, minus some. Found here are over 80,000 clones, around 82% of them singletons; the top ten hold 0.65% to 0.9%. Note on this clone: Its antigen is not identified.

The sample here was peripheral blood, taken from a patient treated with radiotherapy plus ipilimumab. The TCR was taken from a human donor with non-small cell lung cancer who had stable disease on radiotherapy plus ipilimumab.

The chain's CDR3 is CASNLGVLGNQPQHF. The CDR3 coding sequence is TGTGCCAGCAATTTAGGGGTTTTGGGCAATCAGCCCCAGCATTTT. The chain uses TRBV6-1 and TRBJ1-5, with D possibly being TRBD1 (5 bases). CDR1 MNHNS and CDR2 SASEGT come from the germline V gene. Trimming took 7 bases from V and 2 from J, leaving 15 bases between them. The CDR3 contains 15 residues.